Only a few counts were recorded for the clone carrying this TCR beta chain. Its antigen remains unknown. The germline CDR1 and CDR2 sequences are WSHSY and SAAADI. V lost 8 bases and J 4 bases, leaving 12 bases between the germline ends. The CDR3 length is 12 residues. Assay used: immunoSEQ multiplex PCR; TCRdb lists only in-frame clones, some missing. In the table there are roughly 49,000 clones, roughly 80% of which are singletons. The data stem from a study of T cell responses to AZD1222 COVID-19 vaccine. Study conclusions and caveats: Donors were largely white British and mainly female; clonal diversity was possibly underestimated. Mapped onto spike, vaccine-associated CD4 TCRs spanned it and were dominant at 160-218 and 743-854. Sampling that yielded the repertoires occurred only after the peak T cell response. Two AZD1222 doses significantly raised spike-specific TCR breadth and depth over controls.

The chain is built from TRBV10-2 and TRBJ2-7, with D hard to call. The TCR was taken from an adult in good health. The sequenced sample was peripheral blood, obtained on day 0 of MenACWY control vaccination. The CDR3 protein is CASVGQLYEQYF. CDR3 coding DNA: TGCGCCAGCGTAGGCCAGCTATACGAGCAGTACTTC.